These T cell receptor beta chains were read from a single sample in a study of T cell responses to AZD1222 COVID-19 vaccine. This table comes from immunoSEQ multiplex PCR, and its TCRdb copy is limited to in-frame clones, with some not included. The sample has over 85,000 clones, about nine tenths seen once. The specimen comprised peripheral blood, sampled 28 days after the second AZD1222 dose. Source of these receptors: an adult who received the AZD1222 COVID-19 vaccine. Each CDR3 is given with its conserved first and last residue. The D gene is left open where the match is weak. Part of the rows lack a size; the others show once, few, many or a class for expanded clones.

TRBJ1-1	TRBV29-1	-	once	CSVDRPWGQNTEAFF	TGCAGCGTTGACCGTCCCTGGGGCCAGAACACTGAAGCTTTCTTT
TRBJ1-2	TRBV3-1/TRBV3-2	-	-	CASSPKGDGTYGYTF	TGTGCCAGCAGCCCAAAGGGGGACGGAACATATGGCTACACCTTC
TRBJ1-5	TRBV4-1	-	-	CASSQTINQPQHF	TGCGCCAGCAGCCAAACTATCAATCAGCCCCAGCATTTT
TRBJ1-4	TRBV12-3/TRBV12-4	-	-	CASSPIQAGLFF	TGTGCCAGCAGTCCCATCCAGGCTGGACTGTTTTTT
TRBJ2-5	TRBV4-1	-	-	CASSQVIRETQYF	TGCGCCAGCAGCCAAGTGATCAGGGAGACCCAGTACTTC
TRBJ1-5	TRBV5-1	-	-	CASSLVGGNQPQHF	TGCGCCAGCAGCTTGGTGGGAGGGAATCAGCCCCAGCATTTT
TRBJ1-2	TRBV5-5	-	-	CASSLSGPNYGYTF	TGTGCCAGCAGCTTGAGTGGGCCTAACTATGGCTACACCTTC
TRBJ1-6	TRBV30	-	-	CAWRKKRTALDNSPLHF	TGTGCCTGGAGGAAAAAAAGGACCGCCCTGGATAATTCACCCCTCCACTTT
TRBJ1-3	TRBV30	TRBD1	-	CAGDRGIRNTIYF	TGTGCCGGGGACAGGGGGATTCGGAACACCATATATTTT
TRBJ2-5	TRBV24-1	-	-	CATSDQTETGEAQYF	TGTGCCACCAGTGATCAAACGGAAACAGGGGAGGCCCAGTACTTC
TRBJ1-6	TRBV7-8	-	-	CASSSRYNSPLHF	TGTGCCAGCAGCTCGAGATATAATTCACCCCTCCACTTT
TRBJ2-5	TRBV6-5	-	-	CASSAQDRQETQYF	TGTGCCAGCAGCGCCCAAGACAGACAAGAGACCCAGTACTTC
TRBJ1-1	TRBV5-1	-	-	CASREGGDTEAFF	TGCGCCAGCAGAGAGGGAGGTGACACTGAAGCTTTCTTT
TRBJ2-3	TRBV10-2	-	once	CASKLSNTDTQYF	TGCGCCAGCAAACTAAGCAATACAGATACGCAGTATTTT
TRBJ2-7	TRBV10-1	-	few	CASSGGAAYEQYF	TGCGCCAGCAGTGGGGGGGCGGCCTACGAGCAGTACTTC
TRBJ2-7	TRBV27	TRBD2	few	CASSPRGGATYEQYF	TGTGCCAGCAGTCCTCGGGGGGGAGCGACCTACGAGCAGTACTTC
TRBJ1-5	TRBV19	-	-	CASTPGTTPNQPQHF	TGTGCCAGTACCCCCGGGACAACTCCAAATCAGCCCCAGCATTTT